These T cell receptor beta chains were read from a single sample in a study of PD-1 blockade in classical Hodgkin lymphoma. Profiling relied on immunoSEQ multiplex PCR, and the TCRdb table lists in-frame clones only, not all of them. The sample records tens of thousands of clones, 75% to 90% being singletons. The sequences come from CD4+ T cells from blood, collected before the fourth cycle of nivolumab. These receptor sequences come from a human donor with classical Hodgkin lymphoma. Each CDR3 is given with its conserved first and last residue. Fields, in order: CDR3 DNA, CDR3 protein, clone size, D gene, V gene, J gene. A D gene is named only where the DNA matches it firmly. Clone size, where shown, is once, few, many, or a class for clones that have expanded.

cdr3_nt: TGTGCCAGCAGCGTTGAAGAGAGGTATACGAACACTGAAGCTTTCTTT; cdr3_aa: CASSVEERYTNTEAFF; clone_size: NA; d_call: NA; v_call: TRBV5-5; j_call: TRBJ1-1
cdr3_nt: TGCGCCAGCACCCCGGGACAGGGGGGCATAGATACGCAGTATTTT; cdr3_aa: CASTPGQGGIDTQYF; clone_size: NA; d_call: TRBD1; v_call: TRBV5-1; j_call: TRBJ2-3
cdr3_nt: TGTGCCAGCAGCTTACTAGCGGGAGTGATGGGAGATACGCAGTATTTT; cdr3_aa: CASSLLAGVMGDTQYF; clone_size: once; d_call: TRBD2; v_call: TRBV7-9; j_call: TRBJ2-3
cdr3_nt: TGTGCCATCAGCTCGGGGCAGTCACGAGAGACCCAGTACTTC; cdr3_aa: CAISSGQSRETQYF; clone_size: NA; d_call: NA; v_call: TRBV10-3; j_call: TRBJ2-5
cdr3_nt: TGTGCCAGCAGTAGACTGGGACACTATCAAGAGACCCAGTACTTC; cdr3_aa: CASSRLGHYQETQYF; clone_size: NA; d_call: NA; v_call: TRBV2; j_call: TRBJ2-5
cdr3_nt: TGTGCCAGCAGCCAAGTTGACGGTTCTTCCTACGAGCAGTACTTC; cdr3_aa: CASSQVDGSSYEQYF; clone_size: few; d_call: NA; v_call: TRBV4-2; j_call: TRBJ2-7
cdr3_nt: TGTGCCAGCAGCCGGACCAGGGTGGGGGAAACTGAAGCTTTCTTT; cdr3_aa: CASSRTRVGETEAFF; clone_size: NA; d_call: NA; v_call: TRBV7-2; j_call: TRBJ1-1
cdr3_nt: TGTGCCAGCAGTTACTCGAGACAGTTGGTCACTGAAGCTTTCTTT; cdr3_aa: CASSYSRQLVTEAFF; clone_size: NA; d_call: NA; v_call: TRBV6-5; j_call: TRBJ1-1
cdr3_nt: TGTGCCAGCAGCTCCTGGGGGAAAGGCTATAATTCACCCCTCCACTTT; cdr3_aa: CASSSWGKGYNSPLHF; clone_size: NA; d_call: NA; v_call: TRBV11-2; j_call: TRBJ1-6
cdr3_nt: TGTGCCATCAGTGATTCGGACAGGGGCAATCAGCCCCAGCATTTT; cdr3_aa: CAISDSDRGNQPQHF; clone_size: NA; d_call: TRBD1; v_call: TRBV10-3; j_call: TRBJ1-5
cdr3_nt: TGTGCCAGCAAGGGAGTTTACAGGGGTGTGGAAAACACCATATATTTT; cdr3_aa: CASKGVYRGVENTIYF; clone_size: NA; d_call: TRBD1; v_call: TRBV27; j_call: TRBJ1-3
cdr3_nt: TGCAGTGGCAGAGGCAACTATGGCTACACCTTC; cdr3_aa: CSGRGNYGYTF; clone_size: few; d_call: NA; v_call: TRBV20-1; j_call: TRBJ1-2
cdr3_nt: TGTGCCAGCATCTTCGGGACAGGGTCCTACGAGCAGTACTTC; cdr3_aa: CASIFGTGSYEQYF; clone_size: NA; d_call: TRBD1; v_call: TRBV28; j_call: TRBJ2-7
cdr3_nt: TGTGCCAGCTCACTCCTCACGGGACAGGGCCTCTTGAACACTGAAGCTTTCTTT; cdr3_aa: CASSLLTGQGLLNTEAFF; clone_size: NA; d_call: TRBD1; v_call: TRBV18; j_call: TRBJ1-1
cdr3_nt: TGTGCCAGCAGCTTCCGACAGGGACGGGGCTACACCTTC; cdr3_aa: CASSFRQGRGYTF; clone_size: NA; d_call: TRBD1; v_call: TRBV7-9; j_call: TRBJ1-2
cdr3_nt: TGCAGTGCTTCGGCGGGAGGCGAGCAGTACTTC; cdr3_aa: CSASAGGEQYF; clone_size: NA; d_call: TRBD2; v_call: TRBV20-1; j_call: TRBJ2-7
cdr3_nt: TGTGCCGCTAGGTCGGGGGGTGAAAAACTGTTTTTT; cdr3_aa: CAARSGGEKLFF; clone_size: NA; d_call: NA; v_call: TRBV28; j_call: TRBJ1-4
cdr3_nt: TGTGCCAGCAGTTACGCGGGGAGCTCTGGAAACACCATATATTTT; cdr3_aa: CASSYAGSSGNTIYF; clone_size: NA; d_call: NA; v_call: TRBV6-6; j_call: TRBJ1-3
cdr3_nt: TGTGCCTGGACCCACCTGACCGAGCAGTACTTC; cdr3_aa: CAWTHLTEQYF; clone_size: NA; d_call: NA; v_call: TRBV30; j_call: TRBJ2-7
cdr3_nt: TGTGCCAGCAGCTTGGATGGTGGGGCCCTGAGGGCCAATCAGCCCCAGCATTTT; cdr3_aa: CASSLDGGALRANQPQHF; clone_size: NA; d_call: NA; v_call: TRBV5-5; j_call: TRBJ1-5
cdr3_nt: TGTGCCAGCAGCTTGTCAGGGACTCAGAACACTGAAGCTTTCTTT; cdr3_aa: CASSLSGTQNTEAFF; clone_size: NA; d_call: NA; v_call: TRBV5-5; j_call: TRBJ1-1
cdr3_nt: TGTGCCAGCAGTCGACAGGGCTATGGCTACACCTTC; cdr3_aa: CASSRQGYGYTF; clone_size: NA; d_call: TRBD1; v_call: TRBV28; j_call: TRBJ1-2
cdr3_nt: TGTGCCAGCAGAGAAGTAGCAACTAATGAAAAACTGTTTTTT; cdr3_aa: CASREVATNEKLFF; clone_size: NA; d_call: NA; v_call: TRBV2; j_call: TRBJ1-4
cdr3_nt: TGTGCCAGCAGTTTTAGTCCGTTGTACTACGAGCAGTACTTC; cdr3_aa: CASSFSPLYYEQYF; clone_size: NA; d_call: NA; v_call: TRBV28; j_call: TRBJ2-7
cdr3_nt: TGTGCCAGCAGCCCGGGACAGGGAACCCAAAGATCTGGGGCCAACGTCCTGACTTTC; cdr3_aa: CASSPGQGTQRSGANVLTF; clone_size: NA; d_call: TRBD1; v_call: TRBV4-2; j_call: TRBJ2-6
cdr3_nt: TGTGCCATCAGTGAGAAACCGGGACAGAATGAAAAACTGTTTTTT; cdr3_aa: CAISEKPGQNEKLFF; clone_size: NA; d_call: TRBD1; v_call: TRBV10-3; j_call: TRBJ1-4
cdr3_nt: TGCGCCAGCAGCTTGGCGCGGACAGGGGGCAGGGAGACCCAGTACTTC; cdr3_aa: CASSLARTGGRETQYF; clone_size: NA; d_call: TRBD1; v_call: TRBV5-1; j_call: TRBJ2-5
cdr3_nt: TGTGCCAGCAGTGAATTTGGGCTAGCGGGAGTCTACGAGCAGTACTTC; cdr3_aa: CASSEFGLAGVYEQYF; clone_size: NA; d_call: TRBD2; v_call: TRBV25-1; j_call: TRBJ2-7
cdr3_nt: TGTGCCAGCAGCCCCGGGACAGGGGGCGCAGATACGCAGTATTTT; cdr3_aa: CASSPGTGGADTQYF; clone_size: NA; d_call: TRBD1; v_call: TRBV7-2; j_call: TRBJ2-3
cdr3_nt: TGCGCCAGCAGCCAAGATTCAGCGGGAGGGAAGGATACGCAGTATTTT; cdr3_aa: CASSQDSAGGKDTQYF; clone_size: NA; d_call: TRBD2; v_call: TRBV4-1; j_call: TRBJ2-3
cdr3_nt: TGCGCCAGCACCTGGGGGGGGACTAGCGGGAGGGGTTTCGGTGAGCAGTTCTTC; cdr3_aa: CASTWGGTSGRGFGEQFF; clone_size: once; d_call: TRBD2; v_call: TRBV10-2; j_call: TRBJ2-1
cdr3_nt: TGTGCCAGCAGCTTAAAGCGGGAGGGCTACCCGAATGAGCAGTTCTTC; cdr3_aa: CASSLKREGYPNEQFF; clone_size: NA; d_call: TRBD2; v_call: TRBV7-8; j_call: TRBJ2-1
cdr3_nt: TGTGCCAGCAGTATCACCCTATGGGGAAGCGAGCAGTACTTC; cdr3_aa: CASSITLWGSEQYF; clone_size: NA; d_call: NA; v_call: TRBV2; j_call: TRBJ2-7
cdr3_nt: TGCAGTGCTAGAGGGGGGGTCGAGCAGTACTTC; cdr3_aa: CSARGGVEQYF; clone_size: NA; d_call: NA; v_call: TRBV20-1; j_call: TRBJ2-7
cdr3_nt: TGTGCCAGTAGTCCAGCGGGGCTAGCGGGAGACTCCTACGAGCAGTACTTC; cdr3_aa: CASSPAGLAGDSYEQYF; clone_size: NA; d_call: TRBD2; v_call: TRBV19; j_call: TRBJ2-7
cdr3_nt: TGTGCCAGCAGCCAAGAGGCGGAATGGAATTCACCCCTCCACTTT; cdr3_aa: CASSQEAEWNSPLHF; clone_size: NA; d_call: NA; v_call: TRBV4-2; j_call: TRBJ1-6
cdr3_nt: TGTGCCAGCAGCTTAGCAGCGGGAGGGCCCAATGAGCAGTTCTTC; cdr3_aa: CASSLAAGGPNEQFF; clone_size: NA; d_call: TRBD2; v_call: TRBV7-2; j_call: TRBJ2-1
cdr3_nt: TGTGCCAGTAGTGCCGGGAGGAGCGAGACCCAGTACTTC; cdr3_aa: CASSAGRSETQYF; clone_size: NA; d_call: TRBD2; v_call: TRBV19; j_call: TRBJ2-5
cdr3_nt: TGTGCCTGGAGTGTAGGAGCGGGTAACAATCAGCCCCAGCATTTT; cdr3_aa: CAWSVGAGNNQPQHF; clone_size: NA; d_call: NA; v_call: TRBV30; j_call: TRBJ1-5
cdr3_nt: TGTGCCAGCAGTTTTCGCGGGGGGAGCATGACCCTGGGGCAGTTCTTC; cdr3_aa: CASSFRGGSMTLGQFF; clone_size: NA; d_call: TRBD2; v_call: TRBV27; j_call: TRBJ2-1
cdr3_nt: TGTGCCAGCAGCTCTCCCGGAGCGGGAGCGTACAATGAGCAGTTCTTC; cdr3_aa: CASSSPGAGAYNEQFF; clone_size: NA; d_call: TRBD2; v_call: TRBV7-2; j_call: TRBJ2-1
cdr3_nt: TGCGCCAGCAGTCCCCTTAGAAGCAATCAGCCCCAGCATTTT; cdr3_aa: CASSPLRSNQPQHF; clone_size: NA; d_call: NA; v_call: TRBV10-2; j_call: TRBJ1-5
cdr3_nt: TGTGCCAGCAGCACTAGAGCGGATACGCAGTATTTT; cdr3_aa: CASSTRADTQYF; clone_size: NA; d_call: NA; v_call: TRBV7-2; j_call: TRBJ2-3